This T cell receptor (beta chain) derives from a study of shared clonotypes between healthy human individuals. Study overall: For every donor, three CD4 naive, three CD4 memory, two CD8 naive and one CD8 memory plates were used.

Trimming cost V 5 bases and J 1 base; bases outside gene matches: 12. Germline CDR1 and CDR2: SGHTA and FQGTGA. The CDR3 length is 18 residues. Only in-frame clones appear in the TCRdb table, and some are missing; sequencing was by immunoSEQ multiplex PCR. The data show 1,400,000 or so clones, with just under 99% seen just once and roughly 0.36% held by the top ten. Regarding this clone: The antigen is unknown.

Findings and limits, study-wide: Naive subsets typically showed greater estimated richness than memory subsets.

A CD45RA-negative memory subset and a CD45RA+ naive subset were separated from the CD4+ cells. The chain has TRBV7-3 and TRBJ2-2; TRBD2 agrees at 8 bases. Sequencing was carried out using naive CD4+ T cells sorted from blood. Subset given: CD45RA+ positively selected. The clonotype comes from a man aged 30 to 39 in good health. The CDR3 here is CASSPGASGSLNTGELFF. The CDR3 bases are TGTGCCAGCAGCCCGGGGGCTAGCGGGTCCTTGAACACCGGGGAGCTGTTTTTT.